What follows are 10 T cell receptor beta chains derived from one specimen sequenced in a study of blood T cell repertoires in COVID-19. Sequencing used immunoSEQ multiplex PCR; TCRdb keeps in-frame clones, though not all of them. The repertoire holds about 150,000 clones, with about 80% as singletons. Sequencing was done on a sample of PBMCs or T cells enriched from blood (not recorded which). Source of these receptors: a man in his fifties who had recovered from COVID-19.

CDR3 DNA sequence: TGTGCCAGCAGCCCAGGACAGGGGCGGACACCCCTCCACTTT. Protein product: CASSPGQGRTPLHF. V and J are TRBV7-6 and TRBJ1-6; TRBD1 agrees at 9 bases. CDR1 SGHVS and CDR2 FNYEAQ come from the germline V gene. The CDR3 totals 14 residues. The trim removed 5 bases at V and 11 bases at J, leaving 7 bases unmatched.

This chain joins TRBV6-2 or TRBV6-3 and TRBJ2-5; a possible D gene is TRBD1 (6 bases). Germline V gene data show CDR1 as MNHEY and CDR2 as SVGEGT. Trimming left V 6 bases short and J 9 bases short, with 14 bases between. The length of the CDR3 is 12 residues. The DNA of the CDR3 is TGTGCCAGCAGCAAACAGGGTAGCGCCCAGTACTTC. It translates to CASSKQGSAQYF.

J is TRBJ1-2 and V is TRBV4-2; D is undetermined. Per germline, CDR1 LGHNA and CDR2 YNFKEQ. V lost 1 base, J lost 6 bases, and 12 bases lay in between. The CDR3 contains 14 residues. CDR3 nucleotides: TGTGCCAGCAGCCAAGCTGGAGGGCGAGATGGCTACACCTTC. Its translation is CASSQAGGRDGYTF.

This clone was counted a few times. V is TRBV6-2 or TRBV6-3 and J is TRBJ2-2; 7 nucleotides match TRBD2. Trimming removed 0 bases from V and 7 bases from J; junction bases left unmatched: 8. The V gene's germline CDR1 is MNHEY and CDR2 SVGEGT. CDR3 length equals 16 residues. The CDR3 spells CASSYSPGGRGGELFF. Here the CDR3 DNA reads TGTGCCAGCAGTTACTCGCCCGGGGGGAGAGGCGGGGAGCTGTTTTTT.

The chain couples TRBV7-2 to TRBJ1-4, with 8 bases identical to TRBD1. The ends lost 4 bases at V and 6 bases at J; junction bases unmatched: 7. The CDR3 is 15 amino acids. In germline, CDR1 is SGHTA, CDR2 FQGNSA. The chain's CDR3 is CASSYNQGADEKLFF. The CDR3 DNA reads as TGTGCCAGCAGCTACAACCAGGGGGCGGATGAAAAACTGTTTTTT. Combining the CDR3 with reference TRBV7-2 and TRBJ1-4 gives the whole variable domain GAGVSQSPSNKVTEKGKDVELRCDPISGHTALYWYRQSLGQGLEFLIYFQGNSAPDKSGLPSDRFSAERTGGSVSTLTIQRTQQEDSAVYLCASSYNQGADEKLFFGSGTQLSVL.

The chain is built from TRBV7-8 and TRBJ2-1; 10 bases are a match to TRBD1. This CDR3 spans 18 amino acids. Germline CDR1 reads SGHVS; CDR2 reads FQNEAQ. V trimming: 5 bases; J trimming: 0 bases; junction bases outside the gene matches: 10. DNA of the CDR3: TGTGCCAGCAGCCCCGGGGGGACAGGGGTGGGCTCCTACAATGAGCAGTTCTTC. Residues: CASSPGGTGVGSYNEQFF.

This clone was counted once. The chain carries TRBV7-9 and TRBJ2-7, with 13 nucleotides matching TRBD2. In germline, CDR1 is SEHNR, CDR2 FQNEAQ (reference sequence). The CDR3 has 15 amino acids. V was pared by 3 bases and J by 7 bases, with 6 bases of the junction left unmatched. CDR3 residues: CASSFTSGGAGEQYF. Written as DNA, the CDR3 is TGTGCCAGCAGCTTCACTAGCGGGGGGGCCGGAGAGCAGTACTTC.

This chain links TRBV7-2 with TRBJ2-3, with TRBD1 matching 8 bases. Germline V CDR1 and CDR2: SGHTA, FQGNSA. The V segment lost 2 bases and the J segment 2 bases; nucleotides outside the gene matches: 6. The CDR3 sequence is 16 residues long. CDR3 bases: TGTGCCAGCAGCTTAAAGGGACAGGAGCCCACAGATACGCAGTATTTT. Translated: CASSLKGQEPTDTQYF.

This chain joins TRBV30 and TRBJ1-2; the D is unclear. V lost 4 bases to trimming and J lost 0 bases, with 9 bases between them. The CDR3 has 13 amino acids. Germline V gives CDR1 GTSNPN, CDR2 SVGIG (reference sequence). The CDR3 DNA reads TGTGCCTGGAATCAGTTCGCTAACTATGGCTACACCTTC. Protein product: CAWNQFANYGYTF.

The chain has TRBV7-6 and TRBJ1-5; TRBD1 aligns across 7 bases. The trim removed 5 bases at V and 0 bases at J, leaving 16 bases unmatched. The CDR3 covers 19 residues. Germline CDR1 reads SGHVS; CDR2 reads FNYEAQ. Here the CDR3 DNA reads TGTGCCAGCAGCGCTCGGCCCCGACAGGGTGGGAATAGCAATCAGCCCCAGCATTTT. Protein product: CASSARPRQGGNSNQPQHF.